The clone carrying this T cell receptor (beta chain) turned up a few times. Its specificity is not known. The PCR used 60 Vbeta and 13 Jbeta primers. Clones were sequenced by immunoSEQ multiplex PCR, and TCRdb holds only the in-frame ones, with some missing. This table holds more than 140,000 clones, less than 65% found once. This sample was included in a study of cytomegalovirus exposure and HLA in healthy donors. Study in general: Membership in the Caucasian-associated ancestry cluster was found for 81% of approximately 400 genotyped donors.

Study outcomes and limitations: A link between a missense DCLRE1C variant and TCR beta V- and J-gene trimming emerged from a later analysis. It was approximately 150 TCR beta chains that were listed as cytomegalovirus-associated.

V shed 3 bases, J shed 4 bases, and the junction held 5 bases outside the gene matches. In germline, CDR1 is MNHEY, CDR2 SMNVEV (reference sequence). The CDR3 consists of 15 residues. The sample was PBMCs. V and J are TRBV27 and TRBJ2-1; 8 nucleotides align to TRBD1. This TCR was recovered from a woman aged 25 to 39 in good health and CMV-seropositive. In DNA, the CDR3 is TGTGCCAGCAGTTTGGCCGGGACAGGATACAATGAGCAGTTCTTC. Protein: CASSLAGTGYNEQFF.